Listed below are T cell receptor beta chains from one sample, sequenced in a study of CD8 T cells in Susac syndrome. MiXCR, run by TCRdb on the immunoSEQ multiplex PCR reads, gives a single entry per CDR3 protein. Among tens of thousands of distinct CDR3 sequences, about 93% were seen once, and the ten largest hold over 0.3%. Sequences were obtained from CD4+ T cells from PBMCs. The receptors derive from a human donor with Susac syndrome. Each CDR3 is given with its conserved first and last residue. The D gene is left open where the match is weak. Part of the rows lack a size; the others show once, few, many or a class for expanded clones.

>-|TRBJ2-1|many|TRBV7-2
CASSLNPSYNEQFF
TGTGCCAGCAGCTTAAACCCCTCCTACAATGAGCAGTTCTTC
>TRBD2|TRBJ2-1|-|TRBV25-1
CASSDRGLDNEQFF
TGTGCCAGCAGTGATAGGGGACTAGACAATGAGCAGTTCTTC
>-|TRBJ1-4|-|TRBV20-1
CSAQRGGATNEKLFF
TGCAGTGCCCAGAGGGGGGGGGCAACTAATGAAAAACTGTTTTTT
>-|TRBJ1-1|-|TRBV30
CACGQNTEAFF
TGTGCCTGCGGACAGAACACTGAAGCTTTCTTT
>-|TRBJ2-7|once|TRBV21-1
CASNPRRSSYEQYF
TGTGCCAGCAACCCCCGCCGGAGCTCCTACGAGCAGTACTTC
>TRBD1|TRBJ2-5|-|TRBV11-2
CASSLVDLLQGWGETQYF
TGTGCCAGCAGCTTAGTCGACCTCCTACAGGGGTGGGGAGAGACCCAGTACTTC
>-|TRBJ2-5|-|TRBV30
CACPKARGAETQYF
TGTGCCTGCCCTAAGGCCAGGGGAGCAGAGACCCAGTACTTC
>-|TRBJ2-5|-|TRBV13
CASSVEPLGETQYF
TGTGCCAGCAGCGTGGAGCCCCTCGGAGAGACCCAGTACTTC
>TRBD1|TRBJ2-3|-|TRBV12-3/TRBV12-4
CASSPRATGAGTDTQYF
TGTGCCAGCAGCCCCCGGGCAACAGGGGCGGGCACAGATACGCAGTATTTT
>-|TRBJ2-1|-|TRBV5-1
CASSFDTYNEQFF
TGCGCCAGCAGCTTTGACACCTACAATGAGCAGTTCTTC
>TRBD2|TRBJ2-7|once|TRBV6-5
CASMSGGADEQYF
TGTGCCAGCATGTCGGGGGGGGCAGACGAGCAGTACTTC
>-|TRBJ2-5|-|TRBV7-2
CASSFKPGLYETQYF
TGTGCCAGCAGCTTCAAGCCCGGTCTCTACGAGACCCAGTACTTC
>TRBD2|TRBJ2-5|once|TRBV20-1
CSASRGSLALTGETQYF
TGCAGTGCTAGTCGCGGATCACTAGCGCTCACCGGAGAGACCCAGTACTTC
>-|TRBJ1-1|-|TRBV29-1
CSVAGREWSEAFF
TGCAGCGTTGCCGGCAGGGAATGGTCTGAAGCTTTCTTT
>-|TRBJ1-2|few|TRBV30
CAWRNREGGYTF
TGTGCCTGGAGGAACAGGGAGGGTGGCTACACCTTC
>-|TRBJ1-6|-|TRBV15
CATSRVGMDTLHF
TGTGCCACCAGCAGAGTGGGCATGGACACCCTCCACTTT
>TRBD2|TRBJ2-2|-|TRBV20-1
CSASLIAGGTGELFF
TGCAGTGCTAGCCTTATTGCGGGGGGCACCGGGGAGCTGTTTTTT
>-|TRBJ2-7|-|TRBV14
CASSHRGPAYEQYF
TGTGCCAGCAGCCACAGGGGTCCTGCCTACGAGCAGTACTTC
>TRBD1|TRBJ2-1|-|TRBV7-2
CASSLRQGSYNEQFF
TGTGCCAGCAGCTTACGACAGGGCTCCTACAATGAGCAGTTCTTC
>-|TRBJ1-1|-|TRBV4-2
CASTTGWGNTEAFF
TGTGCCAGCACCACCGGGTGGGGGAACACTGAAGCTTTCTTT
>-|TRBJ2-1|-|TRBV20-1
CSAPEGTSRYNEQFF
TGCAGTGCTCCCGAAGGGACCTCCCGTTACAATGAGCAGTTCTTC
>TRBD1|TRBJ1-1|-|TRBV19
CASSISGTGNTEAFF
TGTGCCAGTAGTATAAGTGGGACAGGGAACACTGAAGCTTTCTTT
>-|TRBJ2-5|-|TRBV9
CASSVVGGPLETQYF
TGTGCCAGCAGCGTAGTAGGGGGGCCCTTGGAGACCCAGTACTTC